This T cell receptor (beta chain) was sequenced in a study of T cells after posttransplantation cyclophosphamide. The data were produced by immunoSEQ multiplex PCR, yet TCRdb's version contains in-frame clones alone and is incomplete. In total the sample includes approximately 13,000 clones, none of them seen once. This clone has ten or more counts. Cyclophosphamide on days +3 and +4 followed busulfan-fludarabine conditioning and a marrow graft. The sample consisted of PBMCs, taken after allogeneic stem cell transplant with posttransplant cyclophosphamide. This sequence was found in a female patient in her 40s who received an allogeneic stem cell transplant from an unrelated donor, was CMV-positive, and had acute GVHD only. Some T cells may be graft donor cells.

The CDR3 sequence: CASIGQGAEQYF. The CDR3 nucleotides read TGTGCCAGCATAGGACAGGGGGCCGAGCAGTACTTC. The chain combines TRBV27 with TRBJ2-7, with TRBD1 matching 11 bases. The CDR3 is 12 residues long. Germline lookup yields CDR1 MNHEY and CDR2 SMNVEV (reference sequence). With 7 bases clipped from V and 6 bases from J, the junction kept 2 bases outside the gene matches.